One sample yielded the 13 T cell receptor beta chains listed below, sequenced in a study of glioma-infiltrating T cells. Amplification of TCR alpha and beta CDR3 regions from RNA used iRepertoire nested multiplex PCR. TCRdb reprocessed the multiplex PCR reads with MiXCR, giving one entry per CDR3 protein. The sample includes around 390,000 distinct CDR3 sequences, more than 35% of them seen just once. The sample taken for sequencing was glioma tissue, nonneoplastic brain tissue, or PBMCs (not recorded which). These receptors came from a human donor with low-grade glioma or glioblastoma, undergoing nonglioma brain surgery, or in good health (not recorded which).

This clonotype was seen a handful of times. The genes are TRBV20-1 and TRBJ2-3, with a tentative D call TRBD2 (7 bases). This CDR3 is 17 amino acids long. Germline CDR1 and CDR2: DFQATT and SNEGSKA (reference sequence). The CDR3 DNA sequence: TGCACCATAAGCGGGGACGTGAGGCAGGGGAGAGCAGATACGCAGTATTTT. It specifies CTISGDVRQGRADTQYF.

The chain combines TRBV11-3 with TRBJ2-7; the D is unclear. The CDR3 sequence is 15 residues long. Germline CDR1 is SGHNT and CDR2 is YENEEA. The V end lost 0 bases, the J end lost 2 bases, and 11 bases lay between the germline ends. The CDR3 nucleotides are TGTGCCAGCAGCTTAGATCTAAGTACCCCCTACGAGCAGTACTTC. Amino acid sequence: CASSLDLSTPYEQYF. The full variable domain, with the rest looked up from reference TRBV11-3 and TRBJ2-7, is EAGVVQSPRYKIIEKKQPVAFWCNPISGHNTLYWYLQNLGQGPELLIRYENEEAVDDSQLPKDRFSAERLKGVDSTLKIQPAELGDSAVYLCASSLDLSTPYEQYFGPGTRLTVT.

This clonotype was seen only a few times. This chain joins TRBV19 and TRBJ2-7, with 9 bases that match TRBD1. Germline V gives CDR1 LNHDA, CDR2 SQIVND (reference sequence). The CDR3 is made up of 15 amino acids. V was clipped by 4 bases and J by 3 bases; unmatched bases: 7. CDR3 amino acids: CASSRGQGLLYEQYF. CDR3 DNA: TGTGCCAGTAGTAGGGGACAGGGTCTTCTCTACGAGCAGTACTTC.

J is TRBJ2-7 and V is TRBV27; D could derive from TRBD1 or TRBD2 (5 bases each). The V end lost 5 bases, the J end lost 2 bases, and 16 bases lay between the germline ends. CDR1 MNHEY and CDR2 SMNVEV come from the germline V gene (reference sequence). CDR3 length: 15 residues. CDR3 amino acids: CASSRPSGRTYEQYF. The CDR3 DNA is TGTGCCAGCAGTCGGCCCTCGGGACGGACCTACGAGCAGTACTTC.

This clonotype was detected only a few times. The chain combines TRBV7-2 with TRBJ2-6; no definite D call. CDR3 length: 14 amino acids. The ends were cut back, 3 bases at V and 2 bases at J, with 5 bases in the middle. Germline V CDR1 and CDR2: SGHTA, FQGNSA. In DNA, the CDR3 is TGTGCCAGCAGCTTTAGGACTGGGGCCAACGTCCTGACTTTC. This sequence encodes CASSFRTGANVLTF.

This clonotype was observed a few times. The rearrangement uses TRBV28 and TRBJ2-1; 11 bases line up with TRBD2. Germline V gene sequence: CDR1 MDHEN, CDR2 SYDVKM. The CDR3 is 17 amino acids. V shed 5 bases and J 4 bases; nucleotides not matched to a gene: 10. The CDR3 DNA reads as TGTGCCAGCAGTCCCATCCTAGCGGGAGGCCCTTACAATGAGCAGTTCTTC. Its translation is CASSPILAGGPYNEQFF.

This clonotype was counted ten times or more. The chain is built from TRBV7-9 and TRBJ2-5, with D unclear. The CDR3 has 11 residues. V gave up 5 bases and J gave up 4 bases, with 5 bases separating them. CDR1 is SEHNR and CDR2 is FQNEAQ in the germline V gene (reference sequence). CDR3 sequence (DNA): TGTGCCAGCAGCCTCCTAGAGACCCAGTACTTC. Its translation: CASSLLETQYF.

This clonotype was detected many times. This rearrangement joins TRBV27 to TRBJ2-7; the match to TRBD2 covers 11 bases. Germline CDR1 reads MNHEY; CDR2 reads SMNVEV (reference sequence). This CDR3 has 16 amino acids. Germline trimming cut 0 bases from V and 4 bases from J; bases unmatched to any gene: 5. CDR3: CASSLSLAGGGYEQYF. CDR3 coding DNA: TGTGCCAGCAGTTTATCGCTAGCGGGAGGTGGGTACGAGCAGTACTTC.

This clonotype came up a few times. This may stem from a read error, because a much larger clone lies one nucleotide away. In DNA, the CDR3 is TGTGCCAGCAGGGCCCGGACACAAGAGACCCAGTACTTC. Translated, it gives CASRARTQETQYF. The V gene is TRBV6-2 or TRBV6-3, the J gene TRBJ2-5; D possibly corresponds to TRBD1 (5 bases). The germline V gene encodes CDR1 MNHEY and CDR2 SVGEGT. V lost 6 bases and J lost 2, with 10 bases in between. This CDR3 has 13 residues.

The chain has TRBV7-2 and TRBJ2-5; the D is unclear. The CDR3 has 14 amino acids. V shed 4 bases and J shed 5 bases, with 14 bases lying between them. Germline V gene sequence: CDR1 SGHTA, CDR2 FQGNSA. The CDR3 DNA is TGTGCCAGCAGCTCGACTGGCTGGCCTGAGACCCAGTACTTC. This codes for CASSSTGWPETQYF.

This sequence joins TRBV5-4 and TRBJ1-4; D gene unclear. The CDR3 is 13 amino acids. V was shortened by 3 bases and J by 8 bases, with 11 bases between the two germline ends. The germline gives CDR1 SGHNT, CDR2 YYREEE (reference sequence). CDR3 coding DNA: TGTGCCAGCAGCTATCCGTCCGGGGAAAAACTGTTTTTT. Its protein product is CASSYPSGEKLFF.

In the case of this clonotype: This clone may be a read error of a much larger clone one base away. The V call is TRBV28, the J call TRBJ2-7; unclear D gene. V gave up 7 bases and J gave up 3 bases, with 7 bases separating them. This CDR3 contains 11 residues. CDR1 is MDHEN and CDR2 is SYDVKM in the germline V gene. As DNA, the CDR3 is TGTGCCAGCATTTCCATCTACGAGCAGTACTTC. Amino acid sequence: CASISIYEQYF. The full variable domain, in which reference TRBV28 and TRBJ2-7 provide the parts outside the CDR3, is DVKVTQSSRYLVKRTGEKVFLECVQDMDHENMFWYRQDPGLGLRLIYFSYDVKMKEKGDIPEGYSVSREKKERFSLILESASTNQTSMYLCASISIYEQYFGPGTRLTVT.

This clonotype was detected ten times or more. The V and J genes are TRBV6-2 or TRBV6-3 and TRBJ1-5; D possibly corresponds to TRBD1 (6 bases). Germline CDR1 reads MNHEY; CDR2 reads SVGEGT. Trimming cost V 10 bases and J 3 bases, with 19 bases left between them. The CDR3 is 15 residues long. The DNA for the CDR3 is TGTGCCACTTTCAGCGCCGGGACATACAATCAGCCCCAGCATTTT. Translation: CATFSAGTYNQPQHF.